These T cell receptor beta chains were read from a single sample in a study of OX40 agonist ivuxolimab in advanced cancers. Clones were sequenced by immunoSEQ multiplex PCR, and TCRdb holds only the in-frame ones, with some missing. The sample consists of under 70,000 clones, about 85% of them appearing once. The starting material was CD4+ or CD8+ T cells sorted from blood, obtained in a trial of the OX40 agonist ivuxolimab. Receptors originate from an adult with an advanced solid tumor such as melanoma, head and neck, liver or kidney cancer. CDR3s include the opening cysteine and the closing phenylalanine or tryptophan. The D gene is left open where the match is weak. Clone size is shown for a subset of rows, as once, few, many or a class of expanded clone.

TRBJ2-3 | TRBD2 | . | TRBV18 | TGTGCCAGCTCACCCACCCCGGGGGGGACAGATACGCAGTATTTT | CASSPTPGGTDTQYF
TRBJ2-7 | . | . | TRBV11-3 | TGTGCCAGCAGCTTTCAGAGCTCCTACGAGCAGTACTTC | CASSFQSSYEQYF
TRBJ1-2 | TRBD1 | . | TRBV28 | TGTGCCTTGTGGACAGGGGATAACTATGGCTACACCTTC | CALWTGDNYGYTF
TRBJ2-7 | . | . | TRBV10-2 | TGCGCCAGCAGTGGTACTGGTTCCTCCCGCTACGAGCAGTACTTC | CASSGTGSSRYEQYF
TRBJ2-7 | . | . | TRBV27 | TGTGCCAGCAGTGAGGGGGGGTACGAGCAGTACTTC | CASSEGGYEQYF
TRBJ2-1 | . | . | TRBV30 | TGTGCCCGGGGGCCCTCGGGGGGTCAGTTTGGAGATGAGCAGTTCTTC | CARGPSGGQFGDEQFF
TRBJ1-1 | . | . | TRBV7-3 | TGTGCCAGCAGCTTATTCGGGCCAATGAACACTGAAGCTTTCTTT | CASSLFGPMNTEAFF
TRBJ1-2 | . | . | TRBV4-3 | TGCGCCAGCAGCCAAGAGTTTGGCGGCGGATATGGCTACACCTTC | CASSQEFGGGYGYTF
TRBJ2-1 | . | . | TRBV5-1 | TGCGCCAGCAGCTCTCTAGCGAATGAGCAGTTCTTC | CASSSLANEQFF
TRBJ2-5 | TRBD2 | . | TRBV7-2 | TGTGCCAGCAGCTACACTAGCGGGGGGCTCGGAGAGACCCAGTACTTC | CASSYTSGGLGETQYF
TRBJ2-2 | . | . | TRBV6-1 | TGTGCCACCTACGGACAGAACACCGGGGAGCTGTTTTTT | CATYGQNTGELFF
TRBJ1-1 | . | few | TRBV2 | TGTGCCAGCAGTATACAGAACTTGAACACTGAAGCTTTCTTT | CASSIQNLNTEAFF
TRBJ2-2 | . | . | TRBV5-1 | TGCGCCAGCAGCCTTATCGGGCTATCGAACACCGGGGAGCTGTTTTTT | CASSLIGLSNTGELFF
TRBJ1-6 | TRBD1 | few | TRBV25-1 | TGTGCCAGCAACAGGGGGCTGAATTCACCCCTCCACTTT | CASNRGLNSPLHF
TRBJ2-3 | TRBD2 | . | TRBV7-3 | TGTGCCAGCAGCTTTAGCGGGAGATCGGATACGCAGTATTTT | CASSFSGRSDTQYF
TRBJ2-3 | TRBD2 | . | TRBV10-3 | TGTGCCATCAGTGAGCCCGAAGGACTAGCGCCCGACACAGATACGCAGTATTTT | CAISEPEGLAPDTDTQYF
TRBJ2-7 | TRBD1 | . | TRBV7-2 | TGTGCCAGCAGTCGACAGGGGGTCGGGTACGAGCAGTACTTC | CASSRQGVGYEQYF
TRBJ2-5 | . | . | TRBV19 | TGTGCCAGTAGCCGGGGCTTTAAAGAGACCCAGTACTTC | CASSRGFKETQYF
TRBJ1-6 | TRBD1 | . | TRBV28 | TGTGCCAGCAGGGGAGGACAGGGGAGGAATTCACCCCTCCACTTT | CASRGGQGRNSPLHF
TRBJ2-4 | . | . | TRBV11-2 | TGTGCCAGCAGCTTAGCCTCAACGGAGGGCCAAAACATTCAGTACTTC | CASSLASTEGQNIQYF
TRBJ2-7 | . | . | TRBV16 | TGTGCCAGCAGCCAATCGTCACGGGCTTACGAGCAGTACTTC | CASSQSSRAYEQYF
TRBJ1-1 | . | . | TRBV7-2 | TGTGCCAGCAGCCGGGCCAGGGATTTAACTGAAGCTTTCTTT | CASSRARDLTEAFF
TRBJ2-2 | . | . | TRBV6-5 | TGTGCCAGCAATACCTACAGTCATACCGGGGAGCTGTTTTTT | CASNTYSHTGELFF